The rows below give T cell receptor beta chains drawn from one sample of a study of CD8 T cells in Susac syndrome. Via MiXCR, TCRdb re-called the immunoSEQ multiplex PCR reads, giving one row per CDR3 protein. The table lists a few hundred thousand distinct CDR3 sequences, about 95% of them singletons. Sequenced: CD4+ T cells from PBMCs. The receptors stem from a human donor with multiple sclerosis. Each CDR3 is given with its conserved first and last residue. Fields, in order: D gene, CDR3 length, J gene, clone size, V gene, CDR3 protein, CDR3 DNA. A D gene is named only where the DNA matches it firmly. Only some rows state a clone size, as once, few, many or a class for expanded clones.

NA 13 TRBJ2-5 NA TRBV29-1 CSVVVLWQETQYF TGCAGCGTTGTAGTGTTGTGGCAAGAGACCCAGTACTTC
TRBD1 14 TRBJ2-5 NA TRBV7-9 CASSTWTGVETQYF TGTGCCAGCAGCACCTGGACAGGGGTTGAGACCCAGTACTTC
NA 18 TRBJ2-1 NA TRBV28 CASSFHRLGLSSYNEQFF TGTGCCAGCAGTTTTCATCGCCTCGGGCTGAGCTCCTACAATGAGCAGTTCTTC
TRBD1 13 TRBJ2-7 NA TRBV14 CASSQQGAYEQYF TGTGCCAGCAGCCAACAGGGGGCCTACGAGCAGTACTTC
NA 17 TRBJ1-1 NA TRBV3-1 CASSLLTGAGGNTEAFF TGTGCCAGCAGCCTCCTAACGGGGGCAGGAGGAAACACTGAAGCTTTCTTT
NA 14 TRBJ1-4 NA TRBV6-5 CASSYSKSSEKLFF TGTGCCAGCAGTTACTCGAAATCGAGTGAAAAACTGTTTTTT
NA 12 TRBJ2-1 NA TRBV20-1 CSADREGDEQFF TGCAGTGCTGACAGGGAGGGGGATGAGCAGTTCTTC
NA 14 TRBJ2-6 NA TRBV20-1 CSAPRGSGANVLTF TGCAGTGCTCCCCGCGGTTCTGGGGCCAACGTCCTGACTTTC
NA 16 TRBJ2-5 NA TRBV3-1 CASSQALTGGEETQYF TGTGCCAGCAGCCAAGCCTTAACAGGCGGAGAAGAGACCCAGTACTTC
NA 12 TRBJ1-1 NA TRBV12-3/TRBV12-4 CASSLTVTEAFF TGTGCCAGCAGTTTAACGGTAACTGAAGCTTTCTTT
NA 15 TRBJ2-1 NA TRBV29-1 CSALRAGGNHNEQFF TGCAGCGCATTGAGGGCTGGCGGGAATCACAATGAGCAGTTCTTC
NA 11 TRBJ1-2 NA TRBV12-3/TRBV12-4 CASRTGRGYTF TGTGCCAGCAGGACAGGTAGAGGCTACACCTTC
TRBD2 13 TRBJ2-5 NA TRBV6-1 CASRGLADETQYF TGTGCCAGCAGGGGACTAGCGGACGAGACCCAGTACTTC
NA 13 TRBJ2-2 NA TRBV29-1 CSVFLVGTGELFF TGCAGCGTGTTCTTGGTGGGCACCGGGGAGCTGTTTTTT
NA 15 TRBJ2-5 NA TRBV24-1 CATSEGGTVRETQYF TGTGCCACCAGTGAGGGCGGGACAGTCCGGGAGACCCAGTACTTC
NA 16 TRBJ1-1 NA TRBV9 CASTRWSSRGYTEAFF TGTGCCAGCACCCGTTGGTCGAGCCGGGGATACACTGAAGCTTTCTTT
TRBD1 13 TRBJ1-4 NA TRBV2 CASRAGTGEKLFF TGTGCCAGCAGGGCCGGGACAGGGGAAAAACTGTTTTTT
TRBD1 14 TRBJ1-1 once TRBV29-1 CSVEFGYRGTEAFF TGCAGCGTTGAATTTGGGTACAGGGGGACTGAAGCTTTCTTT
TRBD1 15 TRBJ2-7 NA TRBV4-1 CASSPRGGFSYEQYF TGCGCCAGCAGCCCCAGAGGGGGCTTTTCCTACGAGCAGTACTTC
NA 10 TRBJ2-3 NA TRBV2 CASGPDTQYF TGTGCCAGCGGACCAGATACGCAGTATTTT
NA 14 TRBJ1-5 NA TRBV2 CASSTTGPDQPQHF TGTGCCAGCAGCACGACAGGTCCAGATCAGCCCCAGCATTTT
TRBD2 14 TRBJ2-1 NA TRBV7-7 CASSLAGGENEQFF TGTGCCAGCAGCTTAGCGGGGGGGGAAAATGAGCAGTTCTTC
TRBD1 14 TRBJ1-2 NA TRBV20-1 CSARRQGSAYGYTF TGCAGTGCTCGCAGACAGGGGTCAGCCTATGGCTACACCTTC
NA 14 TRBJ2-4 NA TRBV4-1 CASSQDEGFDIQYF TGCGCCAGCAGCCAAGATGAGGGGTTCGACATTCAGTACTTC
TRBD2 16 TRBJ2-3 NA TRBV9 CASSVDSGGLTDTQYF TGTGCCAGCAGCGTAGATAGCGGGGGACTCACAGATACGCAGTATTTT
NA 13 TRBJ1-2 NA TRBV25-1 CASRDGGEYGYTF TGTGCCAGCAGGGACGGGGGGGAGTATGGCTACACCTTC